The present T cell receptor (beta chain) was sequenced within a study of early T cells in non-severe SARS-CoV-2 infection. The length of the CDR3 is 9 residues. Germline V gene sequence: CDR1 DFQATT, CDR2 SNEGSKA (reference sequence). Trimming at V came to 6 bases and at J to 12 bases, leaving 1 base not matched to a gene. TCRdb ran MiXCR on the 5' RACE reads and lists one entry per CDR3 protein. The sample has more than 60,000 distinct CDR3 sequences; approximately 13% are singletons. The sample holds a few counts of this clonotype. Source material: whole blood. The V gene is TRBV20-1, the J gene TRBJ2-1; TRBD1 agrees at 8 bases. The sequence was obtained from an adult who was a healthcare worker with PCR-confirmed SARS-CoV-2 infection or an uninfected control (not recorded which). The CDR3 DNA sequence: TGCAGTGCCGGGACAGGGCAGTTCTTC. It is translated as CSAGTGQFF.